This T cell receptor beta chain was recovered during a study of T-cell reconstitution after alpha-beta-depleted transplantation in children (dated by TCRdb to 2016 to 2017). General notes on the study: T-cell immune reconstitution after TCRalphabeta/CD19-depleted allogeneic hematopoietic cell transplantation in children was quantitatively tracked in the study by means of TCR repertoire profiling.

Reading from cysteine to phenylalanine, the CDR3 counts 13 amino acids. Only the CDR3 DNA stays, 39 bases, in frame from base 1. CDR1 and CDR2, looked up from the germline V gene, are ENHRY and SYGVKD. Trimming takes 6 bases from V and 3 bases from J, and the germline ends sit 11 bases apart. Receptor libraries were prepared by PCR. The instrument was an Illumina HiSeq 2500. To normalize quantification of the TCRbeta repertoire, the TCR libraries were built with molecular barcoding that relied on unique molecular identifiers. Using fastp at Q25 and MiXCR, TCRdb reprocessed the public reads and kept productive beta chains. Rows matching on CDR3 protein sequence are summarized as one entry with the most common DNA and genes. For this sample the table gives about 690,000 distinct CDR3 sequences, of which roughly 17% were detected only once. The leading ten clones occupy approximately 1% of the sample.

This clonotype was seen ten or more times. Its antigen has not been determined. Base qualities are not at hand, and no much larger clone is one base apart. The sample in question was PBMCs from the stem cell graft donor, obtained from the stem cell graft. Recombination joined TRBV10-3 with TRBJ2-5; TRBD1 could be the D gene, as 6 bases match. This TCR was sampled from a human donor who donated a stem cell graft to a child with acute myeloid leukemia. The CDR3 reads as follows: CAIRRRTEETQYF. The nucleotides read TGTGCCATCAGACGGAGGACAGAAGAGACCCAGTACTTC.